The 23 T cell receptor beta chains below were found in one sample sequenced in a study of cytomegalovirus exposure and HLA in healthy donors. Data came from immunoSEQ multiplex PCR; TCRdb stores just in-frame clones and leaves some out. The data show 100,000 to 150,000 clones, 80% to 90% seen once. The specimen was PBMCs. Receptors were obtained from a woman aged 18-29 years in good health and CMV-seronegative.

The chain couples TRBV2 to TRBJ2-6; 8 bases map to TRBD1. CDR3 length: 15 residues. Trimming cost V 4 bases and J 3 bases; bases outside gene matches: 2. Germline V gives CDR1 SNHLY, CDR2 FYNNEI. The CDR3 is CASSGQGFGANVLTF. The DNA of the CDR3 is TGTGCCAGCAGTGGACAGGGGTTTGGGGCCAACGTCCTGACTTTC.

The V call is TRBV19, the J call TRBJ1-5; D gene unclear. V lost 7 bases, J lost 3 bases, and 10 bases lay in between. The length of the CDR3 is 13 residues. Germline CDR1 LNHDA, CDR2 SQIVND (reference sequence). The CDR3 loop reads CASTWGVNQPQHF. Here the CDR3 DNA reads TGTGCCAGTACCTGGGGAGTCAATCAGCCCCAGCATTTT.

The table lists this clone with a count of one. The chain uses TRBV7-9 and TRBJ2-5; D is perhaps TRBD2 (5 bases). CDR3 length: 13 residues. Trimming stripped 5 bases from V and 2 bases from J, with 9 bases between. Germline-derived CDR1 and CDR2 are SEHNR and FQNEAQ (reference sequence). This CDR3 is CASSSSGQETQYF. CDR3 DNA: TGTGCCAGCAGCAGCTCGGGGCAAGAGACCCAGTACTTC. Supplemented by reference TRBV7-9 and TRBJ2-5, the full variable domain reads DTGVSQNPRHKITKRGQNVTFRCDPISEHNRLYWYRQTLGQGPEFLTYFQNEAQLEKSRLLSDRFSAERPKGSFSTLEIQRTEQGDSAMYLCASSSSGQETQYFGPGTRLLVL.

The rearrangement links TRBV28 to TRBJ2-3; no clear D gene. The CDR3 extends over 12 amino acids. Between the trimmed V and J ends, which lost 6 bases and 0 bases, there was a span of 4 bases. Germline V gene lookup returns CDR1 MDHEN and CDR2 SYDVKM. CDR3 region: CASSQSTDTQYF. The CDR3 region has the DNA TGTGCCAGCAGCCAAAGCACAGATACGCAGTATTTT.

The gene calls are TRBV5-1 and TRBJ1-2; no clear D gene. The CDR3 spans 15 residues. Germline V gene data show CDR1 as SGHRS and CDR2 as YFSETQ. Trimming pared 3 bases from V and 6 bases from J, leaving 18 bases between. The CDR3 here is CASSSGPGKRDGYTF. DNA of the CDR3: TGCGCCAGCAGCTCGGGTCCGGGGAAGAGAGATGGCTACACCTTC.

The chain is built from TRBV25-1 and TRBJ2-3; perhaps TRBD2 as D (6 bases). Germline CDR1 is MGHDK and CDR2 is SYGVNS. Deletions cut 4 bases from V and 5 bases from J, with 10 bases between. The length of the CDR3 is 13 residues. The CDR3 bases are TGTGCCAGCAGTGGCTGGCGGGGAGATACGCAGTATTTT. Its protein is CASSGWRGDTQYF.

The V call is TRBV20-1, the J call TRBJ1-1, with D hard to call. V lost 2 bases, J lost 7 bases, and 5 bases lay in between. The CDR3 sequence is 10 residues long. Germline V gene sequence: CDR1 DFQATT, CDR2 SNEGSKA (reference sequence). CDR3 bases: TGCAGTGCTAGAACCTATGAAGCTTTCTTT. It specifies CSARTYEAFF.

This rearrangement joins TRBV7-9 to TRBJ2-2, with D possibly being TRBD1 (5 bases). CDR3 length equals 12 residues. The germline V gene encodes CDR1 SEHNR and CDR2 FQNEAQ (reference sequence). V lost 4 bases to trimming and J lost 11 bases, with 11 bases between them. DNA of the CDR3: TGTGCCAGCAGCTCGCAGGGTGGTGAGCTGTTTTTT. Its translation is CASSSQGGELFF.

This clone was counted once. V gene TRBV7-9 combines with J gene TRBJ2-5; maybe TRBD1 (6 bases). The CDR3 covers 15 residues. Germline V lookup: CDR1 SEHNR, CDR2 FQNEAQ (reference sequence). V was pared by 5 bases and J by 0 bases, with 13 bases between. The CDR3 sequence: CASSPNQGYQETQYF. The CDR3 DNA reads as TGTGCCAGCAGCCCAAATCAGGGGTACCAAGAGACCCAGTACTTC. The full variable domain, rest sourced from reference TRBV7-9 and TRBJ2-5, is DTGVSQNPRHKITKRGQNVTFRCDPISEHNRLYWYRQTLGQGPEFLTYFQNEAQLEKSRLLSDRFSAERPKGSFSTLEIQRTEQGDSAMYLCASSPNQGYQETQYFGPGTRLLVL.

The rearrangement links TRBV6-5 to TRBJ2-2, with D maybe TRBD2 (6 bases). Germline-derived CDR1 and CDR2 are MNHEY and SVGAGI. With 3 bases removed from V and 6 bases from J, the gap between germline ends came to 11 bases. This CDR3 spans 14 amino acids. CDR3 DNA: TGTGCCAGCAGTTATATATGGGGGGCCGGGGAGCTGTTTTTT. Translation gives CASSYIWGAGELFF.

The chain links TRBV27 to TRBJ2-2; D not resolved. The CDR3 is 15 residues long. Germline V CDR1 and CDR2: MNHEY, SMNVEV (reference sequence). Between the trimmed V and J ends, which lost 0 bases and 3 bases, there was a span of 8 bases. The CDR3 sequence is CASSLSLTHTGELFF. The CDR3, as DNA: TGTGCCAGCAGTTTATCCCTAACGCACACCGGGGAGCTGTTTTTT.

The chain joins TRBV28 to TRBJ2-1; 9 bases line up with TRBD2. The CDR3 totals 17 residues. J was trimmed by 6 bases and V by 5 bases; bases with no gene match: 14. The germline V gene has CDR1 MDHEN and CDR2 SYDVKM. The CDR3 bases are TGTGCCAGCAGTCCCCAGGGTAGCGGGGGTTTAGGCAATGAGCAGTTCTTC. Translated: CASSPQGSGGLGNEQFF.

The gene calls are TRBV7-6 and TRBJ2-1; tentative D call: TRBD1 (8 bases). The CDR3 spans 17 residues. The V end was cut by 5 bases, the J end by 7 bases, with 24 bases between. The V gene's germline CDR1 is SGHVS and CDR2 FNYEAQ. CDR3 nucleotide sequence: TGTGCCAGCAGCCCCCACAGGGGGGTCTGGGAGGGTAATGAGCAGTTCTTC. As protein: CASSPHRGVWEGNEQFF.

This chain links TRBV18 with TRBJ2-2; 9 nucleotides agree with TRBD1. With V trimmed by 2 bases and J by 4 bases, 5 bases remained unmatched. The CDR3 totals 16 residues. Germline V gene data show CDR1 as KGHSH and CDR2 as LQKENI. The CDR3 nucleotides are TGTGCCAGCTCACCAGGGACAGGGACGGCCACCGGGGAGCTGTTTTTT. Translating gives CASSPGTGTATGELFF.

This clone was counted a single time. CDR3 sequence (DNA): TGTGCCAGCAGCGCGCATCGGGGGGGCTGGGAGGTGGAAGAGACCCAGTACTTC. Residues: CASSAHRGGWEVEETQYF. J is TRBJ2-5 and V is TRBV7-6; 8 bases agree with TRBD2. CDR1 SGHVS and CDR2 FNYEAQ come from the germline V gene. V was pared by 5 bases and J by 3 bases, with 17 bases of the junction left unmatched. The CDR3 extends over 18 amino acids.

The V gene is TRBV5-1, the J gene TRBJ2-2; 9 positions agree with TRBD2. The V and J ends lost 4 bases and 1 base, in that order; junction bases with no gene match: 2. Germline assignment: CDR1 SGHRS and CDR2 YFSETQ. This CDR3 is 15 amino acids long. The CDR3 here is CASSQTSGNTGELFF. CDR3 coding DNA: TGCGCCAGCAGCCAGACTAGCGGGAACACCGGGGAGCTGTTTTTT.

CDR3 DNA: TGTGCCAGCAGTTTGGTCAGTGAGGGACAGAGCAATGGCTACACCTTC. Its protein product is CASSLVSEGQSNGYTF. The genes are TRBV28 and TRBJ1-2; 7 nucleotides match TRBD1. Germline values: CDR1 MDHEN, CDR2 SYDVKM. The CDR3 runs 16 residues. The J segment lost 6 bases and the V segment lost 3 bases, leaving 13 bases of the junction unmatched.

The chain links TRBV30 to TRBJ2-2; unclear D gene. Germline assignment: CDR1 GTSNPN and CDR2 SVGIG (reference sequence). This CDR3 comprises 13 residues. Trimming took off 0 bases at V and 7 bases at J, with 9 bases between the two ends. CDR3 amino acids: CAWSVGTNGELFF. The CDR3 nucleotides are TGTGCCTGGAGTGTAGGCACTAACGGGGAGCTGTTTTTT.

The chain has TRBV1 and TRBJ2-1; the tabulated D call, TRBD2, remains unverified against the DNA. TRBV1 is noted as a pseudogene. CDR3 size: 16 residues. The CDR3 reads CTSSHRLAGGPNEQFF. In nucleotides, the CDR3 is TGCACCAGCAGCCACAGACTAGCGGGGGGGCCCAATGAGCAGTTCTTC.

The V and J genes are TRBV29-1 and TRBJ2-5; 8 nucleotides match TRBD2. The CDR3 is made up of 15 amino acids. Germline V gives CDR1 SQVTM, CDR2 ANQGSEA. J gave up 2 bases and V 6 bases, and 11 bases lay outside the gene matches. This chain's CDR3 is CSVRGSGGGQETQYF. CDR3 sequence (DNA): TGCAGCGTAAGGGGGAGCGGGGGAGGGCAAGAGACCCAGTACTTC.

This clone was found once. This chain uses TRBV11-2 with TRBJ2-3, with D uncertain. V dropped 5 bases and J dropped 9 bases, with 12 bases sitting between them. Germline CDR1 SGHAT, CDR2 FQNNGV. The CDR3 has 12 amino acids. DNA of the CDR3: TGTGCCAGCAGCCCGGGTATCCGGACGCAGTATTTT. Amino acid sequence: CASSPGIRTQYF.

This chain links TRBV5-1 with TRBJ1-1; weak D call: TRBD1 (5 bases). V was cut by 4 bases and J by 5 bases, with 18 bases left in between. The germline V gene encodes CDR1 SGHRS and CDR2 YFSETQ. CDR3 length: 15 residues. In nucleotides, the CDR3 is TGCGCCAGCAGCCCCAGTTGGGGGGAAGGTACTGAAGCTTTCTTT. Its translation is CASSPSWGEGTEAFF.

CDR3 sequence reads: CASSLRLAGGPRDEQFF. CDR3 coding DNA: TGTGCCAGCAGTTTACGTCTAGCGGGGGGCCCAAGGGATGAGCAGTTCTTC. The chain employs TRBV27 and TRBJ2-1, with TRBD2 identical over 11 bases. This CDR3 has 17 residues. V was pared by 2 bases and J by 8 bases, with 11 bases of the junction left unmatched. CDR1 and CDR2 (germline): MNHEY, SMNVEV (reference sequence).